This T cell receptor beta chain was sequenced for a study of Graves' ophthalmopathy and Graves' hyperthyroidism. As for the study in general: Hyperthyroidism was classified as stable if no ophthalmopathy occurred within 18 months of follow-up.

The V gene's germline CDR1 is SSHAT and CDR2 FNYEAQ (reference sequence). The length of the CDR3 is 15 residues. Concerning this clonotype: Its ends do not fully match the called genes, so a read error is possible.

Patients newly diagnosed with hyperthyroidism, under 2 months' duration, were aged 18 to 65, the study reports. CDR3 regions of TCR beta were amplified from RNA transcripts. A first-round RT-PCR used HTBI primers, followed by a second-round multiplex PCR. TCRdb recomputed calls from the multiplex PCR reads with MiXCR, one row per CDR3 protein. The profile shows 900,000 to 1,200,000 distinct CDR3 sequences, 35% to 40% of them singletons. This TCR came from an adult man with Graves' hyperthyroidism. This rearrangement joins TRBV7-7 to TRBJ2-5, with D perhaps TRBD2 (6 bases). Sequences were obtained from peripheral blood or thyroid tissue (not recorded which). The DNA for the CDR3 is TGTGCCGGCAGCTTACGGGGCGGGGTGGAGGAGACCCAGTACTTC. It translates to CAGSLRGGVEETQYF.